These 5 T cell receptor beta chains were sequenced from one sample in a study of blood T cell repertoires in COVID-19. Repertoires were generated with immunoSEQ multiplex PCR, while TCRdb's copy carries only in-frame clones and drops some. The sample consists of roughly 330,000 clones, 65% to 90% of them appearing once. The material sequenced was PBMCs or T cells enriched from blood (not recorded which). These TCRs come from a woman younger than 30 who had recovered from COVID-19.

The V gene is TRBV5-1, the J gene TRBJ1-4; D ambiguous. V was trimmed by 0 bases and J by 4 bases, leaving 10 bases between them. The V gene's germline CDR1 is SGHRS and CDR2 YFSETQ. This CDR3 is built from 15 residues. The DNA of the CDR3 is TGCGCCAGCAGCTTGGGGGCAGCTTTTAATGAAAAACTGTTTTTT. It codes for CASSLGAAFNEKLFF.

The CDR3 region has the DNA TGTGCCAGCAGCTTAGGACACATCATGAACACTGAAGCTTTCTTT. Amino acids: CASSLGHIMNTEAFF. The chain recombines TRBV5-6 with TRBJ1-1; TRBD1 might be the D (5 bases). Germline CDR1 is SGHDT and CDR2 is YYEEEE. This CDR3 comprises 15 residues. Trimming removed 2 bases from V and 0 bases from J, with 11 bases in between.

The chain employs TRBV6-5 and TRBJ1-2, with D tentatively TRBD1 (5 bases). The V and J ends lost 5 bases and 5 bases respectively, with 12 bases between them. The CDR3 consists of 13 residues. CDR1 and CDR2 (germline): MNHEY, SVGAGI. CDR3 sequence: CASSLRDFYGYTF. CDR3 sequence (DNA): TGTGCCAGCAGTCTCCGGGACTTTTATGGCTACACCTTC.

This CDR3 reads CASSLAVGGTANEKLFF. The DNA of the CDR3 is TGTGCCAGCAGCTTAGCCGTTGGGGGGACAGCTAATGAAAAACTGTTTTTT. This sequence joins TRBV11-2 and TRBJ1-4; the match to TRBD1 covers 7 bases. J was trimmed by 3 bases and V by 1 base; bases with no gene match: 8. Germline V lookup: CDR1 SGHAT, CDR2 FQNNGV. CDR3 length equals 17 residues. The whole variable domain, remainder taken from reference TRBV11-2 and TRBJ1-4, is EAGVAQSPRYKIIEKRQSVAFWCNPISGHATLYWYQQILGQGPKLLIQFQNNGVVDDSQLPKDRFSAERLKGVDSTLKIQPAKLEDSAVYLCASSLAVGGTANEKLFFGSGTQLSVL.

The chain couples TRBV19 to TRBJ2-6; perhaps TRBD2 as D (6 bases). V dropped 0 bases and J dropped 1 base, with 7 bases sitting between them. CDR1 and CDR2 (germline): LNHDA, SQIVND (reference sequence). CDR3 length: 16 residues. The CDR3 protein is CASSIDGGSGANVLTF. For the CDR3, the DNA is TGTGCCAGTAGTATAGATGGGGGGTCTGGGGCCAACGTCCTGACTTTC.